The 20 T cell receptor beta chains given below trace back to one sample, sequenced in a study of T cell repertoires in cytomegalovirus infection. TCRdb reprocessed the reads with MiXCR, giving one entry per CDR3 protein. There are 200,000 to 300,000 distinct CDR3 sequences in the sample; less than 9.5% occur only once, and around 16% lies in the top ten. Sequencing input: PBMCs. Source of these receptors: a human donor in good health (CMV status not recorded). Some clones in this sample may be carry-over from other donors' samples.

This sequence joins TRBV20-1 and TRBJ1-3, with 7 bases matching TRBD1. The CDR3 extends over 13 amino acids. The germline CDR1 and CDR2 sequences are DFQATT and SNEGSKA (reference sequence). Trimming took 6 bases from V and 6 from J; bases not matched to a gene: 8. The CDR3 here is CSAQTGKPNTIYF. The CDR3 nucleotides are TGCAGTGCCCAGACAGGGAAGCCAAACACCATATATTTT.

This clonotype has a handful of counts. In DNA form, the CDR3 reads TGTGCTAGTGCCCCGGACATTCTGGCGTCTGAAGCTTTCTTT. Protein: CASAPDILASEAFF. The chain carries TRBV12-5 and TRBJ1-1, with D possibly matching TRBD1 (5 bases). This CDR3 is built from 14 residues. Germline V gene lookup returns CDR1 LGHNT and CDR2 FRNRAP. Trimming pared 7 bases from V and 6 bases from J, leaving 18 bases between.

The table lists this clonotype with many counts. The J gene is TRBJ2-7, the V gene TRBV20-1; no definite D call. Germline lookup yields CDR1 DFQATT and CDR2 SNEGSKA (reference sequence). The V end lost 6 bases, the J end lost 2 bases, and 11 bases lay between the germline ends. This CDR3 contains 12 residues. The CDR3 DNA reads TGCAGTGCCCCGACTGGGACCTACGAGCAGTACTTC. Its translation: CSAPTGTYEQYF.

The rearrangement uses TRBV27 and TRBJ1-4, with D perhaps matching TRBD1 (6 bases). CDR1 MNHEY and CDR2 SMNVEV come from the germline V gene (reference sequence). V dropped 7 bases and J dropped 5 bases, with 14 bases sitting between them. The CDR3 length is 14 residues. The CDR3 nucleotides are TGTGCCAGCATGAGGCCGGGACAAAATGAAAAACTGTTTTTT. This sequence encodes CASMRPGQNEKLFF. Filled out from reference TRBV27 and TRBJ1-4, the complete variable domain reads EAQVTQNPRYLITVTGKKLTVTCSQNMNHEYMSWYRQDPGLGLRQIYYSMNVEVTDKGDVPEGYKVSRKEKRNFPLILESPSPNQTSLYFCASMRPGQNEKLFFGSGTQLSVL.

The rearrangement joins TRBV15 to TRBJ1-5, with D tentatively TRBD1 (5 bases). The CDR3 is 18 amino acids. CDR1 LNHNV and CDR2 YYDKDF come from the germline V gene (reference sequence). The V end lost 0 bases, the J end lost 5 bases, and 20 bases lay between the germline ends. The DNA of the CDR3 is TGTGCCACCAGCAGAGATGGAGGCAGGGCCACCGATCATCAGCCCCAGCATTTT. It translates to CATSRDGGRATDHQPQHF.

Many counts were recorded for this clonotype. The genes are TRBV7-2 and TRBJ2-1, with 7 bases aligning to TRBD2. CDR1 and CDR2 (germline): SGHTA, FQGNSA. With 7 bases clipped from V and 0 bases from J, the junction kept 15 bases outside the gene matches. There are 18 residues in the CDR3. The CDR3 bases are TGTGCCAGCAAGATCGTCGGTTCTAGCGGAAGCTCCTACAATGAGCAGTTCTTC. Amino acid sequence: CASKIVGSSGSSYNEQFF.

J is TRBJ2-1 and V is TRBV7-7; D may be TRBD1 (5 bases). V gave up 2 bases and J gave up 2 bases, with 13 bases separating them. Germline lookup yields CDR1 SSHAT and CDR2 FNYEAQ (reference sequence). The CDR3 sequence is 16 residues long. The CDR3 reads CASSLSFAGPYNEQFF. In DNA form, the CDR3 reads TGTGCCAGCAGCTTAAGTTTTGCAGGGCCCTACAATGAGCAGTTCTTC.

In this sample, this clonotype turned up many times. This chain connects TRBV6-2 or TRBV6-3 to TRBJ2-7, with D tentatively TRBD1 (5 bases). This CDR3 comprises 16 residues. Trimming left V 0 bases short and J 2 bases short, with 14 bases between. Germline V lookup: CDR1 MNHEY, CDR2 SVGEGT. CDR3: CASSYSSAGPAYEQYF. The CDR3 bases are TGTGCCAGCAGTTACTCTTCGGCAGGGCCAGCCTACGAGCAGTACTTC.

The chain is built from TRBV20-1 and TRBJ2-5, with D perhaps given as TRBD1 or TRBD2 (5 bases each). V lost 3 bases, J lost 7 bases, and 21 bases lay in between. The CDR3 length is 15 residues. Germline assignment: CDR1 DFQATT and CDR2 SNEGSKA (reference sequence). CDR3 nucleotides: TGCAGTGCTAGGCCAGGCGAGGGGCGTAAGGGGACCCAGTACTTC. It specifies CSARPGEGRKGTQYF.

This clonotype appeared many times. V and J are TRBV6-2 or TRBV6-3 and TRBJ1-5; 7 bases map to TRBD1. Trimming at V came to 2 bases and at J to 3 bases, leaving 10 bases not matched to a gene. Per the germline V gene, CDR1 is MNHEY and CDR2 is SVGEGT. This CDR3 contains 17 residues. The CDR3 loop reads CASSYIRGGVDNQPQHF. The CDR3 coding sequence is TGTGCCAGCAGTTACATTCGAGGGGGCGTCGACAATCAGCCCCAGCATTTT.

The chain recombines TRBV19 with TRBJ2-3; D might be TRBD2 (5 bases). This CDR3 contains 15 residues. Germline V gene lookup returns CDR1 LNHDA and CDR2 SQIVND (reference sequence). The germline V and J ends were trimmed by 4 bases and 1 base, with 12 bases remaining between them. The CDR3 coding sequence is TGTGCCAGTAGTAGAAGCGGAGTGGGCACAGATACGCAGTATTTT. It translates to CASSRSGVGTDTQYF.

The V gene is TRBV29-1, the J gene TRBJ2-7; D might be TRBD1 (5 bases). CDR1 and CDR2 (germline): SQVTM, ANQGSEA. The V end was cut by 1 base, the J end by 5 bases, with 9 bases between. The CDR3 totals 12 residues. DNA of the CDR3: TGCAGCGTTGAAGGGTCAGGGAACGAGCAGTACTTC. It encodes CSVEGSGNEQYF.

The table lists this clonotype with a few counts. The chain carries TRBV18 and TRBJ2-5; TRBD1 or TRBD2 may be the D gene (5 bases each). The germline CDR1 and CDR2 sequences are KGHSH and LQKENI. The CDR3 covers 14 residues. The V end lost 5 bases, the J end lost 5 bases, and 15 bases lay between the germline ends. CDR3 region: CASSSGHRGETQYF. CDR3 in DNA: TGTGCCAGCTCATCCGGACACCGAGGGGAGACCCAGTACTTC.

This CDR3 is CASSLRDGWPQHF. CDR3 DNA sequence: TGTGCCAGCAGCTTAAGGGATGGATGGCCCCAGCATTTT. This sequence joins TRBV7-9 and TRBJ1-5; D unresolved. V gave up 2 bases and J gave up 9 bases, with 11 bases separating them. The CDR3 extends over 13 amino acids. Germline CDR1 and CDR2: SEHNR and FQNEAQ (reference sequence).

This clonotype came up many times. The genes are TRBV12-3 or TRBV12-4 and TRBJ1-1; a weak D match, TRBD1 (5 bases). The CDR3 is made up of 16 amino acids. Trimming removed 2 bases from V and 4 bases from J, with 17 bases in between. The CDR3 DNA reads TGTGCCAGCAGTTTATTGGCAGGGAAGGGTGGCACTGAAGCTTTCTTT. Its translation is CASSLLAGKGGTEAFF.

CDR3 coding DNA: TGTGCCAGCACCACCTTGTTGTCAAGTGAAGCTTTCTTT. Protein product: CASTTLLSSEAFF. The chain couples TRBV28 to TRBJ1-1; D ambiguous. The germline V and J ends were trimmed by 7 bases and 7 bases, with 16 bases remaining between them. CDR3 length equals 13 residues. Germline lookup yields CDR1 MDHEN and CDR2 SYDVKM.

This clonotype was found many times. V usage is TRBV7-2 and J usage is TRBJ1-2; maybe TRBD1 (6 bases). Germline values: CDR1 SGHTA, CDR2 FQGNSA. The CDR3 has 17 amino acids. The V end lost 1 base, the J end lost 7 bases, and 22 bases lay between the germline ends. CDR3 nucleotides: TGTGCCAGCAGCTTAGACAGGGAGGTTGGTCGTTTACGTGGCTACACCTTC. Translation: CASSLDREVGRLRGYTF.

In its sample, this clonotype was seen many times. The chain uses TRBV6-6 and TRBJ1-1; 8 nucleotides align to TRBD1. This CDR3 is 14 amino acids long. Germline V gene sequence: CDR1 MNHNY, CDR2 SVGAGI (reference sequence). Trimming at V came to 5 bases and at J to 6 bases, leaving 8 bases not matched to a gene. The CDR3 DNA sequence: TGTGCCAGCAGTGACAGGGGTGGGTGGGCTGAAGCTTTCTTT. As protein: CASSDRGGWAEAFF.

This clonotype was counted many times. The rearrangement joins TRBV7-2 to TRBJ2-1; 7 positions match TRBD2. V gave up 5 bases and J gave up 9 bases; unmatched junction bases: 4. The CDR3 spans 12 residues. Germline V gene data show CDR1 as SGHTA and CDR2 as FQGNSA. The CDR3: CASSEAGFEQFF. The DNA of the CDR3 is TGTGCCAGCAGCGAAGCGGGATTTGAGCAGTTCTTC.

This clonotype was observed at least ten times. The CDR3 protein is CASSAGLARLEQFF. In DNA, the CDR3 is TGTGCCAGCAGCGCAGGACTAGCGCGGCTCGAGCAGTTCTTC. The rearrangement uses TRBV7-2 and TRBJ2-1; 9 bases are a match to TRBD2. The V and J ends lost 5 bases and 10 bases, in that order; junction bases with no gene match: 9. This CDR3 has 14 residues. Germline CDR1 reads SGHTA; CDR2 reads FQGNSA.